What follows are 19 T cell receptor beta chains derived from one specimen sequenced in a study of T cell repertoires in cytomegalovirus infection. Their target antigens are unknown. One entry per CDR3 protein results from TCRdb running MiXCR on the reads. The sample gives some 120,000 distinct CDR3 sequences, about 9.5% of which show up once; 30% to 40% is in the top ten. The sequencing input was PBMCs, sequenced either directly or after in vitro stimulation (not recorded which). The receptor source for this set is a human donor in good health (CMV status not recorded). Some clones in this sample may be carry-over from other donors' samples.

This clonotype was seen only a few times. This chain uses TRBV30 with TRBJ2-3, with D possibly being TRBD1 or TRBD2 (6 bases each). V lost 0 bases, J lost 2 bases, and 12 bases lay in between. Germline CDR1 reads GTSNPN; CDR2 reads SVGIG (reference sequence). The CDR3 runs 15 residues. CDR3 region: CAWSVTGADTDTQYF. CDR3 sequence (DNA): TGTGCCTGGAGTGTCACGGGGGCCGACACAGATACGCAGTATTTT.

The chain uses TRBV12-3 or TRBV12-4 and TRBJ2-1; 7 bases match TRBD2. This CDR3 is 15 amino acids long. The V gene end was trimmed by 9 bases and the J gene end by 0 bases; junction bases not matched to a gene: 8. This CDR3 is CASNLLAASYNEQFF. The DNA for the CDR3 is TGTGCCAGTAACCTTCTAGCGGCCTCCTACAATGAGCAGTTCTTC.

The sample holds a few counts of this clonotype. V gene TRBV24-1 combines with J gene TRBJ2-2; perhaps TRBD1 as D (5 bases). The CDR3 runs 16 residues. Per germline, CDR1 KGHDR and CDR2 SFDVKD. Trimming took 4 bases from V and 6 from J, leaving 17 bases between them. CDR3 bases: TGTGCCACCAGTGACATACACTTCGACAGCGCCGGGGAGCTGTTTTTT. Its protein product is CATSDIHFDSAGELFF.

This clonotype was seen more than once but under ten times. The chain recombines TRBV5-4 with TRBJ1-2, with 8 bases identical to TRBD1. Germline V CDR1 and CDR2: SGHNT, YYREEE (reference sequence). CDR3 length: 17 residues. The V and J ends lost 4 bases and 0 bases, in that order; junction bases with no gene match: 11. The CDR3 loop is CASSPDRAPGANYGYTF. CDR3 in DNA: TGTGCCAGCAGCCCGGACAGGGCCCCTGGGGCTAACTATGGCTACACCTTC.

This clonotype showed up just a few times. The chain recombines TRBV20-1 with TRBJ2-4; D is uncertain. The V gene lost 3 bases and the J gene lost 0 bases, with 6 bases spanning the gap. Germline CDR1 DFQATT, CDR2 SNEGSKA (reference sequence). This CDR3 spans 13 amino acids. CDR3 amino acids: CSASQVAKNIQYF. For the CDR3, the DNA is TGCAGTGCTAGTCAGGTAGCCAAAAACATTCAGTACTTC.

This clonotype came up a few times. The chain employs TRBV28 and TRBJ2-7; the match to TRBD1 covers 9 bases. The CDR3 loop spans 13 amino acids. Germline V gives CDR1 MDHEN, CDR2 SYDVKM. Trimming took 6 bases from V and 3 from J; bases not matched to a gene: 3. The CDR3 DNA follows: TGTGCCAGCAGAGGGACAGGGAACTACGAGCAGTACTTC. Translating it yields CASRGTGNYEQYF. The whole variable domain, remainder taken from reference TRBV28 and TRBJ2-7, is DVKVTQSSRYLVKRTGEKVFLECVQDMDHENMFWYRQDPGLGLRLIYFSYDVKMKEKGDIPEGYSVSREKKERFSLILESASTNQTSMYLCASRGTGNYEQYFGPGTRLTVT.

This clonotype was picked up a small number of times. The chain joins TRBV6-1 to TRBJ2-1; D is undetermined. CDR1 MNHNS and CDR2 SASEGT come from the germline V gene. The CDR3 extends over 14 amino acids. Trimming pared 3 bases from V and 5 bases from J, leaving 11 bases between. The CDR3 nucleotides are TGTGCCAGCAGTGAGGTACTGACGCACAATGAGCAGTTCTTC. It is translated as CASSEVLTHNEQFF.

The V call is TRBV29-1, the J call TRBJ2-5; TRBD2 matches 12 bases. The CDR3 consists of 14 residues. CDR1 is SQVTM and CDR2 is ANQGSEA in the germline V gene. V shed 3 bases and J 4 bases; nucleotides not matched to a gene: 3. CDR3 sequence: CSVETSGSLETQYF. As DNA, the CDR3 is TGCAGCGTTGAGACTAGCGGGAGTTTAGAGACCCAGTACTTC.

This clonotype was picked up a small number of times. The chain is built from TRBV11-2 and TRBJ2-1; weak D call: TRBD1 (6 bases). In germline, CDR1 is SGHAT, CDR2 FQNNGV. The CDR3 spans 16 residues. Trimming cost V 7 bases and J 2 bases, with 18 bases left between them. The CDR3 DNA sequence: TGTGCCAGCACCTCACGCTACCGGGACACCTACAATGAGCAGTTCTTC. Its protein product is CASTSRYRDTYNEQFF.

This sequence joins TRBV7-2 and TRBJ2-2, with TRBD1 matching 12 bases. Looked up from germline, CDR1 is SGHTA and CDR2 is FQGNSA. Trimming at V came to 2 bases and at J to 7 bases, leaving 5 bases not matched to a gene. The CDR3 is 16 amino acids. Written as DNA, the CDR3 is TGTGCCAGCAGCTTAATGGGACAGGGGGCGAGCGGGGAGCTGTTTTTT. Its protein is CASSLMGQGASGELFF.

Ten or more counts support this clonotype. The CDR3 loop is CASSLGEGLAAITDTQYF. CDR3 DNA: TGTGCCAGCAGCTTAGGGGAGGGACTAGCGGCCATCACAGATACGCAGTATTTT. The V and J genes are TRBV11-3 and TRBJ2-3; TRBD2 aligns across 11 bases. V gave up 1 base and J gave up 2 bases; unmatched junction bases: 8. Germline CDR1 reads SGHNT; CDR2 reads YENEEA. The CDR3 contains 18 residues. The variable domain in full, completed from reference TRBV11-3 and TRBJ2-3, reads EAGVVQSPRYKIIEKKQPVAFWCNPISGHNTLYWYLQNLGQGPELLIRYENEEAVDDSQLPKDRFSAERLKGVDSTLKIQPAELGDSAVYLCASSLGEGLAAITDTQYFGPGTRLTVL.

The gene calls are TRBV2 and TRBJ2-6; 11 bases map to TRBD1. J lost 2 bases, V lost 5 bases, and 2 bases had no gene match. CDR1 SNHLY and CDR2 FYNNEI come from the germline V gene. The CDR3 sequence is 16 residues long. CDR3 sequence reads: CASSRTGGTGANVLTF. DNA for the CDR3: TGTGCCAGCAGTAGGACAGGGGGCACTGGGGCCAACGTCCTGACTTTC.

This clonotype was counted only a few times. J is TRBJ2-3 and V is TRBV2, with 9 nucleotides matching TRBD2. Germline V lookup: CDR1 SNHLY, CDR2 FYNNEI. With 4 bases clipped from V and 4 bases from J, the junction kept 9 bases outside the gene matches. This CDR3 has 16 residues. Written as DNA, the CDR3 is TGTGCCAGCAGTGTCGTGTGGACTAGCGAACCAGATACGCAGTATTTT. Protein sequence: CASSVVWTSEPDTQYF. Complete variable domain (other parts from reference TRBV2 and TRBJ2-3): EPEVTQTPSHQVTQMGQEVILRCVPISNHLYFYWYRQILGQKVEFLVSFYNNEISEKSEIFDDQFSVERPDGSNFTLKIRSTKLEDSAMYFCASSVVWTSEPDTQYFGPGTRLTVL.

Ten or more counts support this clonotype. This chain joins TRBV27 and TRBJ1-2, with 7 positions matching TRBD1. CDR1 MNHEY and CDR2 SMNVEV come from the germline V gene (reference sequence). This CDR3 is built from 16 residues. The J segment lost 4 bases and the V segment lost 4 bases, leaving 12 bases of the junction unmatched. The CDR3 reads CASSSHYRGPLYGYTF. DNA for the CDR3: TGTGCCAGCAGTTCTCACTACAGGGGCCCTCTCTATGGCTACACCTTC.

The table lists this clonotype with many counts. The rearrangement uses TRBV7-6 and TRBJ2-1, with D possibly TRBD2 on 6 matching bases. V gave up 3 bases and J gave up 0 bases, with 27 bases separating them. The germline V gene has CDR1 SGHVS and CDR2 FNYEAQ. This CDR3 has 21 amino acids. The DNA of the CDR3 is TGTGCCAGCAGCTTTCGCCCCAGTATTGCGGGATCACAGAGCTCCTACAATGAGCAGTTCTTC. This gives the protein CASSFRPSIAGSQSSYNEQFF.

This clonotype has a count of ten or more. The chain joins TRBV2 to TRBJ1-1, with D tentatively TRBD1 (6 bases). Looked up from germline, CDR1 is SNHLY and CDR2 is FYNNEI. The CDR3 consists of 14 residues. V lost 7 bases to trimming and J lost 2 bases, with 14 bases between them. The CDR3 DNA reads TGTGCCAGCACCTTGACAGGTCCTAACACTGAAGCTTTCTTT. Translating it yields CASTLTGPNTEAFF.

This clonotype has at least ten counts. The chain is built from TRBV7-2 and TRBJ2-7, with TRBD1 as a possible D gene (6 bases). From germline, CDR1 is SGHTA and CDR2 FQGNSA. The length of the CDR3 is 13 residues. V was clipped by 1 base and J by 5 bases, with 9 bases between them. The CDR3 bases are TGTGCCAGCAGCTTAGTGTGGGGGCACGAGCAGTACGTC. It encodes CASSLVWGHEQYV.

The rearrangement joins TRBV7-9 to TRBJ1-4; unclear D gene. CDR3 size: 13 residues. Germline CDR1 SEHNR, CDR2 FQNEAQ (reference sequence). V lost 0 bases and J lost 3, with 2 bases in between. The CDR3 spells CASSLAANEKLFF. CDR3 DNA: TGTGCCAGCAGCTTAGCCGCTAATGAAAAACTGTTTTTT.

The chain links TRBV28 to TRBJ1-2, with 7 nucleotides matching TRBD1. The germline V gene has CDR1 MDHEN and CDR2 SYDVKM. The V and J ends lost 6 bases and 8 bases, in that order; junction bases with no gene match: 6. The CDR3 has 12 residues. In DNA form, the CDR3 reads TGTGCCAGCAGGGGGACAGCCACGGGCTACACCTTC. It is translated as CASRGTATGYTF.